This TCR beta chain was recovered during a study of response to subunit inactivated influenza vaccine. The trim removed 6 bases at V and 4 bases at J, leaving 4 bases unmatched. The germline gives CDR1 SNHLY, CDR2 FYNNEI. This CDR3 region has 14 residues. Concerning this clonotype itself: The target antigen is unknown.

TCRdb processed the RT-PCR reads anew with MiXCR; each CDR3 protein has one entry. The sample has approximately 520,000 distinct CDR3 sequences; approximately 15% are singletons. Broader study findings: The authors suggested that every seasonal influenza vaccination recruits few new T cells.

Sample: CD4+ T cells sorted from PBMCs, taken less than 25 months after vaccination. V gene TRBV2 combines with J gene TRBJ2-2; TRBD1 matches 8 bases. This TCR came from a man between 45 and 75 years old who received an inactivated influenza vaccine. CDR3 sequence (DNA): TGTGCCAGCAGCGCCGACAGGGGCACCGGGGAGCTGTTTTTT. Translated, it gives CASSADRGTGELFF.